Presented here are 18 T cell receptor beta chains from one specimen sequenced in a study of blood T cell repertoires in COVID-19. TCRdb's copy holds only in-frame clones and misses some; the assay was immunoSEQ multiplex PCR. Among 120,000 to 150,000 clones listed, around 81% were seen once. The sequenced sample consisted of peripheral blood. These receptors were taken from a human donor with acute or convalescent COVID-19. The donor label of this sample is uncertain.

V gene TRBV20-1 combines with J gene TRBJ1-2; no clear D. The germline V gene has CDR1 DFQATT and CDR2 SNEGSKA (reference sequence). V was trimmed by 6 bases and J by 0 bases, leaving 8 bases between them. The CDR3 extends over 12 amino acids. CDR3 bases: TGCAGTGCCAGTGCTACTAACTATGGCTACACCTTC. Translated, it gives CSASATNYGYTF.

The rearrangement uses TRBV19 and TRBJ2-2; possible D gene TRBD2, 6 bases. V lost 3 bases and J lost 5, with 22 bases in between. The CDR3 runs 18 residues. Looked up from germline, CDR1 is LNHDA and CDR2 is SQIVND (reference sequence). CDR3 in amino acids: CASSIQGGVPLWTGELFF. As DNA, the CDR3 is TGTGCCAGTAGTATTCAGGGCGGGGTGCCACTGTGGACCGGGGAGCTGTTTTTT.

V gene TRBV5-1 combines with J gene TRBJ1-6, with 7 bases that match TRBD1. Trimming at V came to 1 base and at J to 6 bases, leaving 7 bases not matched to a gene. Germline V gene lookup returns CDR1 SGHRS and CDR2 YFSETQ. The CDR3 runs to 16 residues. CDR3 loop: CASSLLIGGTNSPLHF. The CDR3 nucleotides are TGCGCCAGCAGCTTGCTCATAGGGGGCACTAATTCACCCCTCCACTTT.

The rearrangement joins TRBV7-9 to TRBJ2-7; D is possibly TRBD1 (6 bases). Germline V CDR1 and CDR2: SEHNR, FQNEAQ (reference sequence). V was clipped by 4 bases and J by 3 bases, with 19 bases between them. There are 16 residues in the CDR3. The CDR3 DNA follows: TGTGCCAGCAGCTCATTGCCCCTTAACAGGGTCTACGAGCAGTACTTC. This encodes CASSSLPLNRVYEQYF.

V is TRBV6-2 or TRBV6-3 and J is TRBJ2-7; D remains ambiguous. CDR3 length: 15 residues. Germline CDR1 MNHEY, CDR2 SVGEGT. V was clipped by 4 bases and J by 0 bases, with 13 bases between them. The CDR3 protein is CASSWSAISSYEQYV. CDR3 coding DNA: TGTGCCAGCAGTTGGTCTGCCATCAGCTCCTACGAGCAGTACGTC.

The chain joins TRBV19 to TRBJ1-3; D remains ambiguous. CDR1 and CDR2 (germline): LNHDA, SQIVND (reference sequence). V was cut by 7 bases and J by 0 bases, with 10 bases left in between. The CDR3 runs to 14 residues. The CDR3: CASKEVSSGNTIYF. The CDR3 nucleotides read TGTGCCAGTAAGGAGGTTAGCTCTGGAAACACCATATATTTT.

The chain has TRBV19 and TRBJ1-1, with 7 bases that match TRBD1. V lost 10 bases and J lost 5; bases outside the gene matches: 10. Per germline, CDR1 LNHDA and CDR2 SQIVND (reference sequence). CDR3 length: 13 residues. In DNA, the CDR3 is TGTGCCACTCAGACAGGGCTCACAACTGAAGCTTTCTTT. This gives the protein CATQTGLTTEAFF.

This chain joins TRBV7-6 and TRBJ1-6; D possibly corresponds to TRBD1 (6 bases). There are 16 residues in the CDR3. Trimming removed 1 base at V and 7 bases at J, with 14 bases between. The germline gives CDR1 SGHVS, CDR2 FNYEAQ. The CDR3 nucleotides are TGTGCCAGCAGCTTAGGGAACAGGGAGTTGAATTCACCCCTCCACTTT. The encoded protein is CASSLGNRELNSPLHF.

The J gene is TRBJ2-7, the V gene TRBV5-1; 13 bases are a match to TRBD2. Trimming removed 6 bases from V and 2 bases from J; junction bases left unmatched: 8. Germline lookup yields CDR1 SGHRS and CDR2 YFSETQ. The CDR3 is made up of 16 amino acids. The CDR3 coding sequence is TGCGCCAGCAACCTGGGGACTAGCGGGGAAACCTACGAGCAGTACTTC. Protein sequence: CASNLGTSGETYEQYF.

The chain links TRBV6-6 to TRBJ1-1; D remains ambiguous. The CDR3 runs to 14 residues. V was cut by 5 bases and J by 0 bases, with 10 bases left in between. In germline, CDR1 is MNHNY, CDR2 SVGAGI (reference sequence). The CDR3 loop is CASSKQPLNTEAFF. The CDR3 nucleotides are TGTGCCAGCAGTAAGCAACCCTTGAACACTGAAGCTTTCTTT.

The rearrangement uses TRBV9 and TRBJ2-2; D is possibly TRBD2 (6 bases). The ends were cut back, 4 bases at V and 4 bases at J, with 14 bases in the middle. The germline V gene encodes CDR1 SGDLS and CDR2 YYNGEE. This CDR3 comprises 15 residues. The CDR3, as DNA: TGTGCCAGCAGCCCTGGGGACTTACCCACCGGGGAGCTGTTTTTT. This codes for CASSPGDLPTGELFF.

This clone was found once. The V gene is TRBV18, the J gene TRBJ2-3, with D unresolved. The V gene's germline CDR1 is KGHSH and CDR2 LQKENI. This CDR3 has 13 amino acids. The V end was cut by 4 bases, the J end by 11 bases, with 16 bases between. For the CDR3, the DNA is TGTGCCAGCTCACTCGGCGCTGCCTCAGGGCAGTATTTT. Amino acid sequence: CASSLGAASGQYF.

The chain couples TRBV19 to TRBJ1-1; D is unresolved. This CDR3 has 14 amino acids. Per germline, CDR1 LNHDA and CDR2 SQIVND (reference sequence). Deletions cut 0 bases from V and 5 bases from J, with 10 bases between. CDR3 bases: TGTGCCAGTAGTATAGAGCCCGGGTGGACTGAAGCTTTCTTT. It specifies CASSIEPGWTEAFF.

This clone was detected only a few times. This chain connects TRBV19 to TRBJ1-6; D not certain. V lost 7 bases, J lost 5 bases, and 15 bases lay in between. Germline V gene data show CDR1 as LNHDA and CDR2 as SQIVND (reference sequence). The CDR3 contains 15 residues. CDR3 region: CASTSLAGDNSPLHF. CDR3 nucleotides: TGTGCCAGTACCTCCCTTGCAGGTGATAATTCACCCCTCCACTTT.

About this clone: Within the sample, other DNA sequences also encode this same CDR3. The chain has TRBV20-1 and TRBJ1-2; D might be TRBD1 (5 bases). CDR1 is DFQATT, CDR2 SNEGSKA, per germline (reference sequence). The CDR3 spans 10 residues. V was shortened by 6 bases and J by 6 bases, with 8 bases between the two germline ends. This chain's CDR3 is CSAREDGYTF. DNA of the CDR3: TGCAGTGCCAGGGAAGATGGCTACACCTTC.

This clone appeared a few times. The CDR3 spells CASSPEQGSYEQYF. The CDR3 nucleotides are TGTGCCAGCAGCCCCGAGCAGGGATCCTACGAGCAGTACTTC. The chain carries TRBV9 and TRBJ2-7; maybe TRBD1 (5 bases). The V gene lost 4 bases and the J gene lost 1 base, with 12 bases spanning the gap. The germline V gene has CDR1 SGDLS and CDR2 YYNGEE. The CDR3 covers 14 residues.

The chain employs TRBV15 and TRBJ2-7, with 11 positions matching TRBD1. Germline CDR1 is LNHNV and CDR2 is YYDKDF (reference sequence). The length of the CDR3 is 18 residues. V lost 3 bases to trimming and J lost 2 bases; unmatched junction nucleotides: 12. Here the CDR3 reads CATSSSRWDRGKPYEQYF. CDR3 coding DNA: TGTGCCACCAGCAGCTCCAGATGGGACAGGGGGAAGCCCTACGAGCAGTACTTC.

The chain combines TRBV2 with TRBJ1-1; D remains unclear. Germline lookup yields CDR1 SNHLY and CDR2 FYNNEI. This CDR3 contains 13 residues. V was pared by 4 bases and J by 2 bases, with 8 bases between. The chain's CDR3 is CASSGSRNTEAFF. The CDR3 DNA reads TGTGCCAGCAGTGGGAGCCGTAACACTGAAGCTTTCTTT.